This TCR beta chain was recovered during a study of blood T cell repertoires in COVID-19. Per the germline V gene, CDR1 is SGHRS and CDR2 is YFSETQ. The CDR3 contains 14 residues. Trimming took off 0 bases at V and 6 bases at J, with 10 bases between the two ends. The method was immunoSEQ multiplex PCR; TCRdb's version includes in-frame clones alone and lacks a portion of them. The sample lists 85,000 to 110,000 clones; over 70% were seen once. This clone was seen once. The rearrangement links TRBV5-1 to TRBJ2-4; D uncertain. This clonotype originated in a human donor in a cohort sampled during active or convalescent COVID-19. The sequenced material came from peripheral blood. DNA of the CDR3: TGCGCCAGCAGCTTGGGAGGCGAGGCAAACATTCAGTACTTC. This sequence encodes CASSLGGEANIQYF.